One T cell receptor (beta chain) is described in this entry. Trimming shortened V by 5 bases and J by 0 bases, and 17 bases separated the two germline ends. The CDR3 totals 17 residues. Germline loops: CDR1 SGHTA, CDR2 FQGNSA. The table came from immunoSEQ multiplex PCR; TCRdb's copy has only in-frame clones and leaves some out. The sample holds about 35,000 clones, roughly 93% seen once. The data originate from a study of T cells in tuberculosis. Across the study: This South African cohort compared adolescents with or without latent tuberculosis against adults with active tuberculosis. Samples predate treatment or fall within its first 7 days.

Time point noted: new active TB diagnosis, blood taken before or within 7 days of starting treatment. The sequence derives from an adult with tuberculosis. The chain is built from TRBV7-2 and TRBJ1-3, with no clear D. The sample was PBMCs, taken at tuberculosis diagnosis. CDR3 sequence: CASSTKTPEVSGNTIYF. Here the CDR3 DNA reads TGTGCCAGCAGCACTAAAACCCCGGAAGTCTCTGGAAACACCATATATTTT. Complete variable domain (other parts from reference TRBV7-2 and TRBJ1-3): GAGVSQSPSNKVTEKGKDVELRCDPISGHTALYWYRQSLGQGLEFLIYFQGNSAPDKSGLPSDRFSAERTGGSVSTLTIQRTQQEDSAVYLCASSTKTPEVSGNTIYFGEGSWLTVV.